Listed below are T cell receptor beta chains from one sample, sequenced in a study of shared clonotypes between healthy human individuals. TCRdb's copy holds only in-frame clones and misses some; the assay was immunoSEQ multiplex PCR. This repertoire shows around 1.9 million clones, 90% to 95% found once; its top ten account for 1.5% to 2%. Sequenced: naive CD8+ T cells from PBMCs. Every receptor here comes from a man between 18 and 29 years old in good health. Some clones in this sample may be carry-over from other donors' samples. The CDR3 runs from the conserved cysteine through the conserved F or W. D genes are given only for firm matches. Only part of the rows carry a size: once, few, many, or a class if the clone is expanded.

v_call	j_call	cdr3_length	d_call	clone_size	cdr3_aa	cdr3_nt
TRBV6-5	TRBJ2-7	15	NA	NA	CASSLGPKSYYEQYF	TGTGCCAGCAGCCTAGGACCCAAATCGTACTACGAGCAGTACTTC
TRBV10-3	TRBJ1-2	13	NA	NA	CAISDGSNYGYTF	TGTGCCATCAGTGATGGGTCAAACTATGGCTACACCTTC
TRBV9	TRBJ1-2	15	NA	NA	CASSVAGFPIHGYTF	TGTGCCAGCAGCGTAGCTGGGTTCCCCATCCATGGCTACACCTTC
TRBV12-5	TRBJ2-7	16	NA	NA	CASGSRNVWGENEQYF	TGTGCTAGTGGCTCTCGGAATGTATGGGGGGAGAACGAGCAGTACTTC
TRBV4-1	TRBJ2-1	16	TRBD2	NA	CASSPAPSGSYNEQFF	TGCGCCAGCAGCCCGGCCCCTAGCGGGAGCTACAATGAGCAGTTCTTC
TRBV28	TRBJ2-7	14	TRBD1	NA	CASSSAGGAREQYF	TGTGCCAGCAGTTCGGCAGGGGGCGCGCGGGAGCAGTACTTC
TRBV27	TRBJ1-2	12	NA	NA	CASSGTSYGYTF	TGTGCCAGCAGCGGGACAAGCTATGGCTACACCTTC
TRBV6-6	TRBJ2-6	16	TRBD2	NA	CASWGREDSGANVLTF	TGTGCCAGCTGGGGGCGGGAGGACTCTGGGGCCAACGTCCTGACTTTC
TRBV7-9	TRBJ1-4	12	NA	NA	CASSRMNEKLFF	TGTGCCAGCAGCCGAATGAATGAAAAACTGTTTTTT
TRBV27	TRBJ2-1	16	NA	NA	CASSFSVGSGYNEQFF	TGTGCCAGCAGTTTTAGTGTCGGGTCAGGCTACAATGAGCAGTTCTTC
TRBV7-8	TRBJ1-2	17	NA	NA	CASSRKEQGSKLYGYTF	TGTGCCAGCAGCCGTAAGGAACAGGGTAGTAAGTTATATGGCTACACCTTC
TRBV7-2	TRBJ2-7	17	NA	NA	CASSLVGGAIRVYEQYF	TGTGCCAGCAGCTTAGTGGGGGGTGCAATAAGGGTCTACGAGCAGTACTTC
TRBV7-9	TRBJ1-1	12	NA	few	CASSLVDPEAFF	TGTGCCAGCAGCTTAGTGGACCCTGAAGCTTTCTTT
TRBV9	TRBJ2-7	12	NA	NA	CASSVGGDEQYF	TGTGCCAGCAGCGTTGGGGGTGACGAGCAGTACTTC
TRBV30	TRBJ2-1	16	NA	many	CAWTHDFNRNYNEQFF	TGTGCCTGGACCCACGACTTTAACAGGAACTACAATGAGCAGTTCTTC
TRBV7-8	TRBJ2-4	16	TRBD1	NA	CASSLLQGETKNIQYF	TGTGCCAGCAGCTTATTGCAGGGGGAGACGAAAAACATTCAGTACTTC
TRBV2	TRBJ2-1	13	NA	NA	CARLSVLGNEQFF	TGTGCCAGACTATCGGTCCTGGGGAATGAGCAGTTCTTC
TRBV7-3	TRBJ2-5	18	TRBD2	NA	CASSLNSGLAGARETQYF	TGTGCCAGCAGCTTAAACTCCGGACTAGCGGGAGCGCGAGAGACCCAGTACTTC
TRBV7-9	TRBJ2-5	14	TRBD1	NA	CASSRTGPQETQYF	TGTGCCAGCAGCCGGACAGGGCCCCAAGAGACCCAGTACTTC
TRBV27	TRBJ2-7	13	NA	NA	CASSLVGSNEQYF	TGTGCCAGCAGTTTAGTGGGGAGCAACGAGCAGTACTTC
TRBV11-2	TRBJ2-1	11	TRBD1	NA	CASSFGTGPFF	TGTGCCAGCAGCTTTGGGACAGGGCCATTCTTC
TRBV9	TRBJ1-1	15	NA	NA	CASSTHPGQDTEAFF	TGTGCCAGCAGCACCCACCCAGGGCAGGACACTGAAGCTTTCTTT
TRBV7-8	TRBJ2-1	15	NA	NA	CASSFARGPPAEQFF	TGTGCCAGCAGCTTCGCACGGGGCCCTCCCGCTGAGCAGTTCTTC
TRBV9	TRBJ2-7	14	NA	NA	CASSVARGGEEQYF	TGTGCCAGCAGCGTAGCTCGGGGAGGAGAAGAGCAGTACTTC
TRBV15	TRBJ2-7	16	NA	NA	CATSRVNRQGLNAQYF	TGTGCCACCAGCAGAGTGAATCGGCAGGGGTTGAACGCGCAGTACTTC
TRBV6-6	TRBJ1-3	15	NA	NA	CASGGGADSGNTIYF	TGTGCCAGCGGTGGGGGGGCCGACTCTGGAAACACCATATATTTT
TRBV9	TRBJ2-7	13	NA	NA	CASSVGKINEQYF	TGTGCCAGCAGCGTAGGGAAGATCAACGAGCAGTACTTC
TRBV7-6	TRBJ2-3	16	TRBD2	NA	CASSPRTSGRLNTQYF	TGTGCCAGCAGCCCGAGGACTAGCGGGAGGCTGAATACGCAGTATTTT
TRBV27	TRBJ1-4	14	NA	NA	CASRRGATNEKLFF	TGTGCCAGCAGGAGGGGGGCAACTAATGAAAAACTGTTTTTT
TRBV11-2	TRBJ1-2	14	NA	NA	CASSNQRVNYGYTF	TGTGCCAGCAGCAATCAGAGGGTTAACTATGGCTACACCTTC
TRBV7-9	TRBJ1-1	15	NA	once	CASSLGRFLNTEAFF	TGTGCCAGCAGCTTAGGACGGTTCCTCAACACTGAAGCTTTCTTT
TRBV4-3	TRBJ1-2	13	TRBD1	NA	CASSQTGARGYTF	TGCGCCAGCAGCCAGACAGGGGCGCGGGGCTACACCTTC
TRBV4-1	TRBJ2-7	20	TRBD2	NA	CASSQDKAGRWLAGSYEQYF	TGCGCCAGCAGCCAAGATAAGGCAGGGAGGTGGTTAGCGGGGTCCTACGAGCAGTACTTC
TRBV29-1	TRBJ2-7	14	TRBD1	NA	CSVGGTGSSYEQYF	TGCAGCGTTGGAGGGACAGGTAGCTCCTACGAGCAGTACTTC
TRBV5-6	TRBJ2-4	16	TRBD2	once	CASKRGWEGVKNIQYF	TGTGCCAGCAAGAGAGGGTGGGAGGGCGTCAAAAACATTCAGTACTTC
TRBV28	TRBJ1-4	17	TRBD1	NA	CASSLYGQGASNEKLFF	TGTGCCAGCAGTTTATACGGTCAGGGGGCCTCTAATGAAAAACTGTTTTTT
TRBV10-3	TRBJ2-7	16	NA	NA	CAISEGQLDRSYEQYF	TGTGCCATCAGTGAGGGACAGTTAGACCGATCCTACGAGCAGTACTTC
TRBV9	TRBJ2-5	15	TRBD2	NA	CASSVSGRGQETQYF	TGTGCCAGCAGCGTAAGCGGGAGAGGTCAAGAGACCCAGTACTTC
TRBV19	TRBJ2-7	15	TRBD2	NA	CASSMTSGRAREQYF	TGTGCCAGTAGTATGACTAGCGGGAGGGCGAGGGAGCAGTACTTC
TRBV27	TRBJ2-3	14	NA	NA	CASSAVMQADTQYF	TGTGCCAGCAGTGCTGTGATGCAGGCAGATACGCAGTATTTT
TRBV28	TRBJ2-7	13	NA	NA	CASSLNIRDEQYF	TGTGCCAGCAGTTTAAATATTCGGGACGAGCAGTACTTC
TRBV27	TRBJ2-1	15	NA	NA	CASSIQPTIYNEQFF	TGTGCCAGCAGTATCCAGCCCACTATTTACAATGAGCAGTTCTTC
TRBV5-6	TRBJ1-2	15	NA	NA	CASSLSGRVNYGYTF	TGTGCCAGCAGCTTGTCAGGACGGGTCAACTATGGCTACACCTTC
TRBV28	TRBJ1-4	17	NA	NA	CASSDLRDSATNEKLFF	TGTGCCAGCAGTGACCTCCGGGACTCTGCAACTAATGAAAAACTGTTTTTT
TRBV7-9	TRBJ2-6	17	NA	once	CASSPRVGGSGANVLTF	TGTGCCAGCAGCCCCCGAGTCGGAGGCTCTGGGGCCAACGTCCTGACTTTC